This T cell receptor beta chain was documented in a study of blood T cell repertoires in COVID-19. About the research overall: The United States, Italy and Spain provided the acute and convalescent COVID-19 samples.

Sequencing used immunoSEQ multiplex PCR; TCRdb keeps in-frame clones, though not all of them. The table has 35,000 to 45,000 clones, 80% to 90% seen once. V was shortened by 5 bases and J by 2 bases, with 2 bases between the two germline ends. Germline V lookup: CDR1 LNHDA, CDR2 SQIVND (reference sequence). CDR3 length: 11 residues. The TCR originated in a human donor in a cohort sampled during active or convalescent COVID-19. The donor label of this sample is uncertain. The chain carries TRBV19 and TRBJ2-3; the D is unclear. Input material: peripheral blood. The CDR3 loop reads CASSYTDTQYF. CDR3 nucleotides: TGTGCCAGTAGTTACACAGATACGCAGTATTTT.